This T cell receptor (beta chain) stems from a study of chemoradiotherapy in HPV16-positive cancers. The overall study: A couple of HPV16-positive patients' cells yielded candidate HPV-specific clones and common motifs. The study, taken as a whole, reports: During treatment, candidate HPV-specific clones and E7-related motifs expanded in tumor. HPV-responsive T-cell expansion during chemoradiotherapy was linked to improved recurrence-free survival in HPV16-positive patients.

This clone was seen a handful of times. The antigen is not known. TCRdb keeps only in-frame clones here, not all; method: immunoSEQ multiplex PCR. The sample includes 30,000 to 45,000 clones, roughly 78% of them seen just once. V shed 1 base and J shed 8 bases, with 12 bases lying between them. The CDR3 runs to 15 residues. From germline, CDR1 is MGHRA and CDR2 YSYEKL. This chain links TRBV4-1 with TRBJ1-6; the D is unclear. Sequencing used blood, obtained from a patient who underwent chemoradiotherapy. This TCR was recovered from a human donor with HPV-associated anogenital cancer. The CDR3 DNA sequence: TGCGCCAGCAGCCAAGGGGAGGGATTACATTCACCCCTCCACTTT. As protein: CASSQGEGLHSPLHF.